This T cell receptor (beta chain) was obtained from a study of T cells in Graves' hyperthyroidism and ophthalmopathy. The PBMCs were sourced from fresh peripheral blood (approximately 9.6 ml). The investigators amplified TCR beta CDR3 regions from RNA transcripts. Primed by the HTBI set, a first-round RT-PCR was run on the TCR CDR3. TCRdb passed the multiplex PCR reads through MiXCR, listing each CDR3 protein once. The repertoire includes almost 350,000 distinct CDR3 sequences, around 18% of them detected once, and around a sixth sits in the top ten. The specimen sequenced was blood. The source is a woman aged 40 to 50 with Graves' ophthalmopathy.

The CDR3 sequence: CSVESSGGANTGELFF. CDR3 in DNA: TGCAGCGTTGAATCTAGCGGGGGCGCGAACACCGGGGAGCTGTTTTTT. V usage is TRBV29-1 and J usage is TRBJ2-2; 10 bases map to TRBD2. The CDR3 contains 16 residues. The ends lost 2 bases at V and 0 bases at J; junction bases unmatched: 3. Germline values: CDR1 SQVTM, CDR2 ANQGSEA.